The clone carrying this T cell receptor (beta chain) was observed a handful of times. The sample belongs to a study of shared clonotypes between healthy human individuals. In the study overall: Three CD4 naive, three CD4 memory, two CD8 naive and one CD8 memory plate were used per donor.

Approximately 30,000 T cell genomes (roughly 190 ng DNA) went into each sorted-subset replicate. Authors' methods: Filtering was not the same, since immunoSEQ gave junction-only sequences without quality scores. Some clones are missing from TCRdb's copy, which holds only in-frame ones; the method was immunoSEQ multiplex PCR. V and J calls and clone size are copied from that table; D and trimming were computed from the DNA. The data show 300,000 or so clones, about 74% seen once. The V segment lost 1 base and the J segment 4 bases; nucleotides outside the gene matches: 3. The CDR3 has 15 amino acids. CDR1 and CDR2 from the germline V gene are SEHNR and FQNEAQ (reference sequence).

The V and J genes are TRBV7-9 and TRBJ1-1, with TRBD1 identical over 10 bases. The sequencing sample was made of memory CD4+ T cells sorted from blood. This sample's subset: CD45RA-negative fraction. This TCR came from a young man in good health. The CDR3 DNA follows: TGTGCCAGCAGCTTAGGACAGGGGGCAGGCACTGAAGCTTTCTTT. Amino acid sequence: CASSLGQGAGTEAFF.